This passage covers 24 T cell receptor beta chains from one sample sequenced in a study of cytomegalovirus exposure and HLA in healthy donors. PCR primers comprised 60 Vbeta and 13 Jbeta primers. The table came from immunoSEQ multiplex PCR; TCRdb's copy has only in-frame clones and leaves some out. The sample lists approximately 100,000 clones; about 80% were seen once. The sample comprised PBMCs. Receptors originate from a woman aged 50 to 60 in good health and CMV-seropositive.

A single count supports this clone. The gene calls are TRBV7-9 and TRBJ2-1; 11 bases are a match to TRBD2. This CDR3 has 14 residues. CDR1 SEHNR and CDR2 FQNEAQ come from the germline V gene (reference sequence). J lost 7 bases, V lost 4 bases, and 3 bases had no gene match. The CDR3 DNA is TGTGCCAGCAGCTCCGGGACTAGCGGTAATGAGCAGTTCTTC. It specifies CASSSGTSGNEQFF.

This rearrangement joins TRBV5-4 to TRBJ2-5, with a weak D call TRBD2 (7 bases). Trimming stripped 3 bases from V and 8 bases from J, with 17 bases between. CDR3 length: 14 residues. Germline values: CDR1 SGHNT, CDR2 YYREEE (reference sequence). The chain's CDR3 is CASSSPGGGGTQYF. The CDR3 region has the DNA TGTGCCAGCAGCTCCCCGGGGGGCGGCGGAACCCAGTACTTC. Together with reference TRBV5-4 and TRBJ2-5, the CDR3 gives the full variable domain: ETGVTQSPTHLIKTRGQQVTLRCSSQSGHNTVSWYQQALGQGPQFIFQYYREEENGRGNFPPRFSGLQFPNYSSELNVNALELDDSALYLCASSSPGGGGTQYFGPGTRLLVL.

Here the CDR3 reads CASSSPGSYEQYF. CDR3 sequence (DNA): TGTGCCAGCAGCTCCCCCGGGTCCTACGAGCAGTACTTC. The J gene is TRBJ2-7, the V gene TRBV7-2; D not resolved. V lost 4 bases and J lost 1, with 8 bases in between. The CDR3 has 13 amino acids. From germline, CDR1 is SGHTA and CDR2 FQGNSA. The full variable domain, completed using reference TRBV7-2 and TRBJ2-7, is GAGVSQSPSNKVTEKGKDVELRCDPISGHTALYWYRQSLGQGLEFLIYFQGNSAPDKSGLPSDRFSAERTGGSVSTLTIQRTQQEDSAVYLCASSSPGSYEQYFGPGTRLTVT.

The chain is built from TRBV7-2 and TRBJ1-2; D is unclear. The germline V gene encodes CDR1 SGHTA and CDR2 FQGNSA. This CDR3 comprises 13 residues. Trimming stripped 3 bases from V and 5 bases from J, with 10 bases between. The CDR3 loop is CASSFEGRYGYTF. The CDR3 bases are TGTGCCAGCAGCTTCGAAGGGAGGTATGGCTACACCTTC. The entire variable domain, with the rest obtained from reference TRBV7-2 and TRBJ1-2, is as follows: GAGVSQSPSNKVTEKGKDVELRCDPISGHTALYWYRQSLGQGLEFLIYFQGNSAPDKSGLPSDRFSAERTGGSVSTLTIQRTQQEDSAVYLCASSFEGRYGYTFGSGTRLTVV.

V and J are TRBV14 and TRBJ2-7, with D possibly being TRBD2 (6 bases). The CDR3 consists of 13 residues. The germline V and J ends were trimmed by 2 bases and 4 bases, with 9 bases remaining between them. Germline V gene data show CDR1 as SGHDN and CDR2 as FVKESK. The CDR3 loop is CASSQTLAYEQYF. The CDR3 DNA reads TGTGCCAGCAGCCAAACCCTAGCGTACGAGCAGTACTTC.

The rearrangement links TRBV4-3 to TRBJ2-3; TRBD2 agrees at 8 bases. The V and J ends lost 1 base and 3 bases, in that order; junction bases with no gene match: 3. The CDR3 sequence is 15 residues long. Germline V lookup: CDR1 LGHNA, CDR2 YSLEER. The CDR3 bases are TGCGCCAGCAGCCAAGGCCGGGGGGGGACAGATACGCAGTATTTT. Its protein product is CASSQGRGGTDTQYF.

This clone occurred once. The genes are TRBV12-5 and TRBJ2-7, with 13 bases fitting TRBD2. Germline CDR1 and CDR2: LGHNT and FRNRAP. The V gene end was trimmed by 0 bases and the J gene end by 5 bases; junction bases not matched to a gene: 4. This CDR3 is built from 16 residues. CDR3 region: CASGLVLAGGPNEQYF. DNA of the CDR3: TGTGCTAGTGGTTTGGTACTAGCGGGAGGGCCAAACGAGCAGTACTTC.

The V call is TRBV2, the J call TRBJ2-7; 14 positions agree with TRBD2. The CDR3 loop spans 17 amino acids. J lost 4 bases, V lost 2 bases, and 7 bases had no gene match. Per germline, CDR1 SNHLY and CDR2 FYNNEI. This chain's CDR3 is CASSERLAGGAFYEQYF. The CDR3 DNA reads TGTGCCAGCAGTGAACGACTAGCGGGAGGGGCTTTTTACGAGCAGTACTTC.

The rearrangement joins TRBV5-1 to TRBJ2-7, with 8 bases that match TRBD1. Per germline, CDR1 SGHRS and CDR2 YFSETQ. V lost 1 base, J lost 6 bases, and 9 bases stayed unmatched. The CDR3 consists of 15 residues. In DNA, the CDR3 is TGCGCCAGCAGCTTGTTTGGGACAGGACCTCCCGAGCAGTACTTC. Translated: CASSLFGTGPPEQYF.

This clone occurred a few times. The chain is built from TRBV5-1 and TRBJ1-1, with D possibly TRBD1 on 6 matching bases. Germline V gives CDR1 SGHRS, CDR2 YFSETQ. The CDR3 loop spans 14 amino acids. Trimming left V 3 bases short and J 4 bases short, with 13 bases between. The CDR3 DNA is TGCGCCAGCAGCTCGAGGACAGATCCCACTGAAGCTTTCTTT. Protein product: CASSSRTDPTEAFF. The variable domain in full, with the rest retrieved from reference TRBV5-1 and TRBJ1-1, is KAGVTQTPRYLIKTRGQQVTLSCSPISGHRSVSWYQQTPGQGLQFLFEYFSETQRNKGNFPGRFSGRQFSNSRSEMNVSTLELGDSALYLCASSSRTDPTEAFFGQGTRLTVV.

The chain links TRBV5-4 to TRBJ2-5; possible D gene TRBD2, 5 bases. The CDR3 is 15 amino acids. Per germline, CDR1 SGHNT and CDR2 YYREEE (reference sequence). The V end lost 3 bases, the J end lost 4 bases, and 16 bases lay between the germline ends. The CDR3 DNA is TGTGCCAGCAGCTCTGCGGACTCAGCGATAGAGACCCAGTACTTC. This gives the protein CASSSADSAIETQYF. The full variable domain, with the rest looked up from reference TRBV5-4 and TRBJ2-5, is ETGVTQSPTHLIKTRGQQVTLRCSSQSGHNTVSWYQQALGQGPQFIFQYYREEENGRGNFPPRFSGLQFPNYSSELNVNALELDDSALYLCASSSADSAIETQYFGPGTRLLVL.

This clone was picked up one time. The chain is built from TRBV5-1 and TRBJ2-7; 9 nucleotides match TRBD1. From germline, CDR1 is SGHRS and CDR2 YFSETQ. The CDR3 consists of 13 residues. The V gene end was trimmed by 4 bases and the J gene end by 6 bases; junction bases not matched to a gene: 5. The CDR3 nucleotides read TGCGCCAGCAGCGAGGGACAGGGAGGCGAGCAGTACTTC. Its protein is CASSEGQGGEQYF.

The chain carries TRBV6-5 and TRBJ2-5; D not resolved. With 0 bases removed from V and 2 bases from J, the gap between germline ends came to 7 bases. The CDR3 is made up of 14 amino acids. Germline V gene sequence: CDR1 MNHEY, CDR2 SVGAGI. This CDR3 reads CASSYSAVQETQYF. CDR3 nucleotide sequence: TGTGCCAGCAGTTACTCGGCAGTACAAGAGACCCAGTACTTC.

The genes are TRBV6-5 and TRBJ1-3; D is unresolved. Per germline, CDR1 MNHEY and CDR2 SVGAGI. This CDR3 comprises 16 residues. Trimming removed 0 bases at V and 0 bases at J, with 9 bases between. The CDR3 DNA is TGTGCCAGCAGTTACTCGGGCAGGAACTCTGGAAACACCATATATTTT. Translation: CASSYSGRNSGNTIYF.

This chain connects TRBV20-1 to TRBJ2-5; no definite D call. The J call is in doubt because the DNA end fits TRBJ2-7 better. CDR1 DFQATT and CDR2 SNEGSKA come from the germline V gene (reference sequence). This CDR3 region has 11 residues. CDR3 nucleotides: TGCAGTGCTAGAGATACTAACGAGCAGTACTTC. It encodes CSARDTNEQYF.

The V and J genes are TRBV9 and TRBJ2-7; D possibly corresponds to TRBD1 (7 bases). CDR3 length: 14 residues. Trimming cost V 3 bases and J 3 bases, with 13 bases left between them. CDR1 is SGDLS and CDR2 is YYNGEE in the germline V gene. CDR3 nucleotides: TGTGCCAGCAGCGGACAGGGAGGAAGCTACGAGCAGTACTTC. Protein sequence: CASSGQGGSYEQYF. The entire variable domain, with the rest obtained from reference TRBV9 and TRBJ2-7, is as follows: DSGVTQTPKHLITATGQRVTLRCSPRSGDLSVYWYQQSLDQGLQFLIQYYNGEERAKGNILERFSAQQFPDLHSELNLSSLELGDSALYFCASSGQGGSYEQYFGPGTRLTVT.

This sequence joins TRBV18 and TRBJ2-1, with TRBD2 identical over 10 bases. CDR1 and CDR2 from the germline V gene are KGHSH and LQKENI. The junction had 6 bases not matched to a gene; V was cut back by 3 bases and J by 7 bases. CDR3 size: 15 residues. CDR3 DNA sequence: TGTGCCAGCTCACCGGGGCTAGCGGGAGCTAATGAGCAGTTCTTC. This gives the protein CASSPGLAGANEQFF.

The chain carries TRBV27 and TRBJ1-3; 9 positions agree with TRBD1. Germline values: CDR1 MNHEY, CDR2 SMNVEV (reference sequence). This CDR3 comprises 15 residues. Trimming took 5 bases from V and 3 from J; bases not matched to a gene: 5. The CDR3 region is CASSLGTGFGNTIYF. Written as DNA, the CDR3 is TGTGCCAGCAGTCTCGGGACAGGGTTTGGAAACACCATATATTTT.

The chain carries TRBV7-9 and TRBJ2-7; 9 nucleotides match TRBD1. Germline CDR1 and CDR2: SEHNR and FQNEAQ (reference sequence). The CDR3 has 14 residues. V lost 5 bases and J lost 2; bases outside the gene matches: 4. DNA of the CDR3: TGTGCCAGCAGCCGGGGACAGGGCACCTACGAGCAGTACTTC. Amino acid sequence: CASSRGQGTYEQYF.

The rearrangement joins TRBV5-1 to TRBJ2-7; the D gene is possibly TRBD2 (6 bases). Germline CDR1 and CDR2: SGHRS and YFSETQ. Deletions cut 5 bases from V and 0 bases from J, with 12 bases between. This CDR3 is 14 amino acids long. The CDR3 is CASRPSASSYEQYF. Here the CDR3 DNA reads TGCGCCAGCAGACCTAGCGCTAGCTCCTACGAGCAGTACTTC.

The chain employs TRBV7-2 and TRBJ2-1, with 9 bases lining up with TRBD2. CDR1 is SGHTA and CDR2 is FQGNSA in the germline V gene. V lost 1 base, J lost 7 bases, and 5 bases stayed unmatched. The CDR3 is 15 amino acids. CDR3 sequence reads: CASSLGLAGTNEQFF. The DNA for the CDR3 is TGTGCCAGCAGCTTAGGCCTAGCGGGGACAAATGAGCAGTTCTTC.

This chain connects TRBV6-1 to TRBJ1-2; D is undetermined. The CDR3 extends over 13 amino acids. CDR1 and CDR2 (germline): MNHNS, SASEGT. Deletions cut 7 bases from V and 2 bases from J, with 11 bases between. Here the CDR3 DNA reads TGTGCCAGCACTTTGACTGTCAACTATGGCTACACCTTC. Translated: CASTLTVNYGYTF.

The chain uses TRBV7-9 and TRBJ2-5, with TRBD1 as a possible D gene (5 bases). The germline V and J ends were trimmed by 5 bases and 5 bases, with 12 bases remaining between them. The CDR3 extends over 13 amino acids. Per the germline V gene, CDR1 is SEHNR and CDR2 is FQNEAQ (reference sequence). The CDR3 here is CASSGEQVETQYF. The CDR3 bases are TGTGCCAGCAGCGGGGAACAGGTGGAGACCCAGTACTTC.

This rearrangement joins TRBV21-1 to TRBJ2-3; no DNA check was done on the table's D call, TRBD2. TRBV21-1 is a pseudogene segment. The length of the CDR3 is 17 residues. The CDR3 DNA reads as TGTGCCAGCAGCACGGGGACTAGCGGGAGGCCTCGGGATACGCAGTATTTT. Translating it yields CASSTGTSGRPRDTQYF.